These 12 T cell receptor beta chains were all obtained from the same sample, sequenced in a study of T-cell memory formation after mild COVID-19. Using its own MiXCR run on the 5' RACE reads, TCRdb lists one record per CDR3 protein. The sample yields under 450,000 distinct CDR3 sequences, less than 25% seen once. Sequencing input: PBMCs or a T cell subset sorted from them (not recorded which). These receptors all stem from an adult woman who had mild COVID-19 (a few samples of this study predate the infection). Cell type and time point are not known.

This chain uses TRBV4-2 with TRBJ2-5; the match to TRBD2 covers 12 bases. The trim removed 3 bases at V and 4 bases at J, leaving 3 bases unmatched. Germline CDR1 and CDR2: LGHNA and YNFKEQ. This CDR3 contains 15 residues. CDR3: CASSQGTSGLETQYF. CDR3 bases: TGTGCCAGCAGCCAGGGGACTAGCGGGTTAGAGACCCAGTACTTC.

This chain connects TRBV5-1 to TRBJ1-1; 8 nucleotides agree with TRBD1. This CDR3 comprises 14 residues. V lost 5 bases and J lost 5; bases outside the gene matches: 8. The germline CDR1 and CDR2 sequences are SGHRS and YFSETQ. CDR3 coding DNA: TGCGCCAGCAGTACTGGACAGGGAGGAACTGAAGCTTTCTTT. Translating gives CASSTGQGGTEAFF.

The rearrangement joins TRBV5-1 to TRBJ2-1; a possible D gene is TRBD1 (5 bases). V was trimmed by 5 bases and J by 8 bases, leaving 11 bases between them. This CDR3 contains 12 residues. CDR1 is SGHRS and CDR2 is YFSETQ in the germline V gene. DNA of the CDR3: TGCGCCAGCAGGCCCCCCAGGGATGAGCAGTTCTTC. Protein: CASRPPRDEQFF.

This clonotype was detected a few times. The J gene is TRBJ2-2, the V gene TRBV5-1; 8 nucleotides line up with TRBD1. Germline loops: CDR1 SGHRS, CDR2 YFSETQ. V shed 0 bases and J 4 bases; nucleotides not matched to a gene: 2. This CDR3 is 15 amino acids long. CDR3 coding DNA: TGCGCCAGCAGCTTGGGACAGGGGTTCACCGGGGAGCTGTTTTTT. Encoded protein: CASSLGQGFTGELFF.

In DNA, the CDR3 is TGTGCCAGCAGCGTAGGGGCACCAGATACGCAGTATTTT. Its translation: CASSVGAPDTQYF. The V gene is TRBV9, the J gene TRBJ2-3, with D unresolved. The CDR3 spans 13 residues. Trimming pared 0 bases from V and 4 bases from J, leaving 6 bases between. Per the germline V gene, CDR1 is SGDLS and CDR2 is YYNGEE.

This clonotype was recorded a few times. This chain connects TRBV15 to TRBJ2-1, with D hard to call. This CDR3 is built from 14 residues. The V end was cut by 0 bases, the J end by 5 bases, with 8 bases between. CDR1 and CDR2 (germline): LNHNV, YYDKDF (reference sequence). DNA for the CDR3: TGTGCCACCAGCAGAGATTGGCGAGACAATGAGCAGTTCTTC. Its protein is CATSRDWRDNEQFF.

This clonotype was counted a single time. This sequence joins TRBV5-4 and TRBJ2-6, with D possibly matching TRBD2 (5 bases). This CDR3 comprises 16 residues. CDR1 SGHNT and CDR2 YYREEE come from the germline V gene (reference sequence). V lost 4 bases and J lost 0, with 11 bases in between. The CDR3 region is CASSIGLNSGANVLTF. The CDR3 nucleotides are TGTGCCAGCAGCATTGGACTGAACTCTGGGGCCAACGTCCTGACTTTC.

V is TRBV3-1 and J is TRBJ2-2, with D perhaps matching TRBD1 (5 bases). The ends were cut back, 0 bases at V and 3 bases at J, with 5 bases in the middle. CDR1 and CDR2 from the germline V gene are LGHDT and YNNKEL (reference sequence). CDR3 size: 14 residues. The CDR3 sequence: CASSQDRDTGELFF. Here the CDR3 DNA reads TGTGCCAGCAGCCAAGACAGGGACACCGGGGAGCTGTTTTTT.

This clonotype turned up a few times. The V call is TRBV18, the J call TRBJ1-2; D uncertain. The germline V and J ends were trimmed by 3 bases and 8 bases, with 19 bases remaining between them. The CDR3 spans 15 residues. Germline V gene sequence: CDR1 KGHSH, CDR2 LQKENI. Written as DNA, the CDR3 is TGTGCCAGCTCACCCCCTCGAGCTACCGGGCCGGGCTACACCTTC. This gives the protein CASSPPRATGPGYTF.

The chain uses TRBV20-1 and TRBJ2-7; 8 nucleotides line up with TRBD1. V was pared by 6 bases and J by 4 bases, with 8 bases of the junction left unmatched. This CDR3 region has 13 residues. The germline V gene encodes CDR1 DFQATT and CDR2 SNEGSKA (reference sequence). The CDR3 DNA sequence: TGCAGTGCAACGGACAGGGATGTGTACGAGCAGTACTTC. It translates to CSATDRDVYEQYF.

In its sample, this clonotype was seen a few times. The chain links TRBV24-1 to TRBJ2-1; 9 nucleotides line up with TRBD2. There are 13 residues in the CDR3. Germline V CDR1 and CDR2: KGHDR, SFDVKD. J lost 9 bases, V lost 10 bases, and 9 bases had no gene match. CDR3 loop: CATGGAGGTEQFF. The CDR3 DNA reads TGTGCCACAGGGGGAGCGGGGGGCACTGAGCAGTTCTTC.

The V call is TRBV6-6, the J call TRBJ2-1, with TRBD2 matching 13 bases. Germline V gene data show CDR1 as MNHNY and CDR2 as SVGAGI (reference sequence). The V segment lost 5 bases and the J segment 1 base; nucleotides outside the gene matches: 8. This CDR3 spans 18 amino acids. The CDR3 bases are TGTGCCAGCAGTCTCACTAGCGGGAGGGCCACATCCTACAATGAGCAGTTCTTC. Translated: CASSLTSGRATSYNEQFF.